This T cell receptor beta chain was captured by sequencing in a study of blood T cell repertoires in COVID-19. Trimming cost V 0 bases and J 0 bases; bases outside gene matches: 5. There are 16 residues in the CDR3. Germline assignment: CDR1 SGHDT and CDR2 YYEEEE. The assay was immunoSEQ multiplex PCR, and TCRdb's table has in-frame clones only and misses some. The sample holds some 150,000 clones; 75% to 85% are singletons and the top ten take about 7.8%. Sample: peripheral blood. The V and J genes are TRBV5-6 and TRBJ1-1; 7 nucleotides align to TRBD1. The TCR originated in a woman between 45 and 65 years old in a cohort sampled during active or convalescent COVID-19. In DNA, the CDR3 is TGTGCCAGCAGCTTGGATGCAGGGGGAGTGAACACTGAAGCTTTCTTT. Protein: CASSLDAGGVNTEAFF.